This TCR beta chain was found in a study of early T cells in non-severe SARS-CoV-2 infection (dated by TCRdb to the early 2020s). About the study as a whole: Because TCR sequencing relied on bulk RNA taken from unsorted whole blood, pairing of alpha and beta chains was not possible. Here is what the overall study found, with its caveats: Matching against VDJdb was skewed toward anti-spike CD8 responses, likely underestimated virus-specific expansions, and missed private and CD4 specificities.

The library was obtained by 5' RACE. Sequenced using a NextSeq 500. The TCR library protocol attached unique molecular identifiers to individual cDNA molecules to correct for sequencing error and PCR bias. Both TCR alpha and beta chains were sequenced, and tight co-correlation was observed between alpha and beta sequence abundances in each sample. In the authors' own workflow: Decombinator V4 was used to annotate the V gene, J gene and CDR3 of the TCR sequences. Expanded TCRs were defined as changing significantly between any two time points under a Poisson model with p below 0.0001. Abundances of TCRs were expressed as counts per million after normalisation to the total number of TCRs sequenced in each sample. TRAV1-2 paired with TRAJ12, TRAJ20 or TRAJ33 defined MAIT TCRs, while TRAV10 paired with TRAJ18 defined iNKT TCRs. A search of VDJdb, accessed on 1 November 2021, was run for TCRs annotated to CMV, EBV and SARS-CoV-2, with TCRs annotated for multiple antigens excluded. Starting from the raw public reads, TCRdb applied fastp trimming at Q25, assembled clones with MiXCR and retained in-frame beta chains. All rows with the same CDR3 protein become a single entry with the most common DNA and genes. The V and J calls follow TCRdb's processing rather than the paper's. This sample gives more than 95,000 distinct CDR3 sequences in total; 14% to 15% of them show up just once. The ten largest clones capture just over 20% of the sample.

This clonotype showed up just a few times. What this receptor recognizes is not known. No qualities accompany the bases; no much larger clone lies one base away. The germline V gene yields SGHVS for CDR1 and FQNEAQ for CDR2. Trimming costs V 4 bases and J 0 bases, and their ends lie 6 bases apart. Including the terminal cysteine and phenylalanine, the CDR3 comprises 14 residues. The CDR3 DNA has 42 bases and is translated from base 1. The study was a case-control design nested within a healthcare worker cohort in London, UK, with weekly nasopharyngeal swab PCR tests and blood sampling. Healthcare workers were enrolled in the week of the UK lockdown, from 23 to 31 March 2020, and were followed every week for up to roughly 16 weeks.

The sample comprised whole blood. This receptor chain uses TRBV7-8 and TRBJ1-4, with no reliable assignment of the D segment. The TCR was taken from an adult who was a healthcare worker with PCR-confirmed SARS-CoV-2 infection or an uninfected control (not recorded which). CDR3 sequence: CASSSDATNEKLFF. The bases read TGTGCCAGCAGCTCAGATGCAACTAATGAAAAACTGTTTTTT. Here the CDR3 is joined to the reference TRBV7-8 and TRBJ1-4 genes, and the full variable domain is: GAGVSQSPRYKVAKRGQDVALRCDPISGHVSLFWYQQALGQGPEFLTYFQNEAQLDKSGLPSDRFFAERPEGSVSTLKIQRTQQEDSAVYLCASSSDATNEKLFFGSGTQLSVL.